Below, 20 T cell receptor beta chains from the same sample are listed, as sequenced in a study of cytomegalovirus exposure and HLA in healthy donors. The study ran its PCR with 60 Vbeta and 13 Jbeta primers. Repertoires were generated with immunoSEQ multiplex PCR, while TCRdb's copy carries only in-frame clones and drops some. There are under 150,000 clones in the sample; 82% occur only once, and around 2.4% lies in the top ten. Material for sequencing was PBMCs. The receptors here all came from a male donor in good health and CMV-seronegative.

This clone has a single count. The chain links TRBV4-3 to TRBJ2-1, with 13 bases aligning to TRBD2. The germline CDR1 and CDR2 sequences are LGHNA and YSLEER. This CDR3 has 19 residues. V lost 0 bases, J lost 1 base, and 6 bases stayed unmatched. Here the CDR3 DNA reads TGCGCCAGCAGCCAAGACGGACTAGCGGGAGACGGGTCCTACAATGAGCAGTTCTTC. Translation gives CASSQDGLAGDGSYNEQFF.

The CDR3 nucleotides are TGTGCCAGCAGTGCGACAACCACCACAGATACGCAGTATTTT. This sequence encodes CASSATTTTDTQYF. This chain connects TRBV2 to TRBJ2-3; D is ambiguous. Germline lookup yields CDR1 SNHLY and CDR2 FYNNEI. The CDR3 has 14 residues. The ends were cut back, 4 bases at V and 2 bases at J, with 10 bases in the middle.

The rearrangement uses TRBV29-1 and TRBJ2-3; 7 bases are shared with TRBD2. The junction had 8 bases not matched to a gene; V was cut back by 6 bases and J by 5 bases. This CDR3 has 13 residues. Germline assignment: CDR1 SQVTM and CDR2 ANQGSEA. CDR3 protein: CSVAGRLGDTQYF. The CDR3 DNA is TGCAGCGTCGCCGGGAGGTTGGGAGATACGCAGTATTTT.

The chain employs TRBV7-6 and TRBJ2-5; 7 positions match TRBD1. This CDR3 region has 13 residues. CDR1 SGHVS and CDR2 FNYEAQ come from the germline V gene. The junction had 2 bases not matched to a gene; V was cut back by 3 bases and J by 4 bases. CDR3 sequence reads: CASSLRGRETQYF. The CDR3 DNA follows: TGTGCCAGCAGCTTGAGGGGGCGAGAGACCCAGTACTTC.

This rearrangement joins TRBV28 to TRBJ2-7; no definite D call. Germline V CDR1 and CDR2: MDHEN, SYDVKM. With 6 bases removed from V and 12 bases from J, the gap between germline ends came to 36 bases. The CDR3 loop spans 18 amino acids. The CDR3: CASSYGLSPPTSSRRGYF. CDR3 nucleotides: TGTGCCAGCAGCTACGGCCTATCGCCCCCTACGAGCAGCCGAAGAGGGTACTTC.

This chain joins TRBV27 and TRBJ1-2; 8 nucleotides line up with TRBD1. The germline CDR1 and CDR2 sequences are MNHEY and SMNVEV (reference sequence). The J segment lost 7 bases and the V segment lost 5 bases, leaving 6 bases of the junction unmatched. This CDR3 region has 13 residues. The DNA for the CDR3 is TGTGCCAGCAGTCTGCAGGGGGCCGGTGGCTACACCTTC. It is translated as CASSLQGAGGYTF.

The gene calls are TRBV28 and TRBJ2-1, with D perhaps TRBD2 (6 bases). Trimming shortened V by 8 bases and J by 9 bases, and 26 bases separated the two germline ends. The CDR3 covers 16 residues. Germline V gives CDR1 MDHEN, CDR2 SYDVKM. The CDR3 DNA sequence: TGTGCCAGCCTAGGAGATGGGGAGGCGAAAAGGGGTGAGCAGTTCTTC. This encodes CASLGDGEAKRGEQFF.

To note about this clone: Other DNA sequences in the sample encode the same CDR3. The chain links TRBV19 to TRBJ1-5; TRBD1 might be the D (6 bases). The CDR3 covers 15 residues. V lost 3 bases to trimming and J lost 1 base, with 10 bases between them. From germline, CDR1 is LNHDA and CDR2 SQIVND (reference sequence). CDR3 DNA sequence: TGTGCCAGTAGTATTGGGACACGAAGCAATCAGCCCCAGCATTTT. Translated: CASSIGTRSNQPQHF.

The V and J genes are TRBV11-1 and TRBJ2-7, with 12 bases that match TRBD2. The length of the CDR3 is 17 residues. CDR1 and CDR2 from the germline V gene are SGHAT and FQDESV (reference sequence). Losses at the gene ends were 1 base for V and 3 bases for J; bases not matched to a gene: 7. The CDR3 DNA is TGTGCCAGCAGCTTAGGGAGACTAGCGGGAGTCTTCTACGAGCAGTACTTC. The encoded protein is CASSLGRLAGVFYEQYF.

The rearrangement joins TRBV10-3 to TRBJ2-7; D is uncertain. With 3 bases removed from V and 2 bases from J, the gap between germline ends came to 11 bases. This CDR3 comprises 14 residues. Germline V gene sequence: CDR1 ENHRY, CDR2 SYGVKD. CDR3 loop: CAISDPDSPYEQYF. The CDR3 DNA sequence: TGTGCCATCAGTGACCCCGACTCACCCTACGAGCAGTACTTC.

The chain couples TRBV6-5 to TRBJ2-2; the D gene is possibly TRBD1 (6 bases). There are 16 residues in the CDR3. Germline CDR1 is MNHEY and CDR2 is SVGAGI. V was clipped by 4 bases and J by 6 bases, with 18 bases between them. The DNA of the CDR3 is TGTGCCAGCAGTTCCTTGGGGGCAGGGCACGCCGGGGAGCTGTTTTTT. Its translation: CASSSLGAGHAGELFF.

The CDR3 loop reads CAWSNLAGGGGSYNEQFF. DNA of the CDR3: TGTGCCTGGAGTAATTTAGCGGGAGGGGGAGGGTCCTACAATGAGCAGTTCTTC. The chain recombines TRBV30 with TRBJ2-1; the match to TRBD2 covers 11 bases. The V and J ends lost 2 bases and 1 base, in that order; junction bases with no gene match: 10. The CDR3 runs to 18 residues. CDR1 and CDR2 (germline): GTSNPN, SVGIG (reference sequence).

The chain has TRBV30 and TRBJ1-3; no clear D. Trimming removed 5 bases at V and 9 bases at J, with 14 bases between. Germline V gives CDR1 GTSNPN, CDR2 SVGIG (reference sequence). CDR3 length: 12 amino acids. CDR3 sequence reads: CAWARPESTIYF. CDR3 DNA sequence: TGTGCCTGGGCGCGGCCGGAATCCACCATATATTTT.

This clone was observed a handful of times. V gene TRBV7-9 combines with J gene TRBJ1-2; D is uncertain. The CDR3 is made up of 15 amino acids. Deletions cut 3 bases from V and 3 bases from J, with 14 bases between. In germline, CDR1 is SEHNR, CDR2 FQNEAQ (reference sequence). Here the CDR3 reads CASSLAHRQDYGYTF. As DNA, the CDR3 is TGTGCCAGCAGCTTGGCCCACCGGCAGGACTATGGCTACACCTTC.

V and J are TRBV6-1 and TRBJ1-4, with 10 bases fitting TRBD1. The germline CDR1 and CDR2 sequences are MNHNS and SASEGT. This CDR3 region has 14 residues. Trimming took 3 bases from V and 7 from J; bases not matched to a gene: 2. DNA for the CDR3: TGTGCCAGCAGTGATTGGGACAGGGGTGAAAAACTGTTTTTT. Amino acids: CASSDWDRGEKLFF.

CDR3 loop: CASSLQGGHNQPQHF. For the CDR3, the DNA is TGCGCCAGCAGCTTACAGGGGGGGCACAATCAGCCCCAGCATTTT. This chain joins TRBV5-1 and TRBJ1-5; 8 bases map to TRBD1. CDR1 is SGHRS, CDR2 YFSETQ, per germline. The ends lost 2 bases at V and 3 bases at J; junction bases unmatched: 4. CDR3 length equals 15 residues. The variable domain in full, with the rest retrieved from reference TRBV5-1 and TRBJ1-5, is KAGVTQTPRYLIKTRGQQVTLSCSPISGHRSVSWYQQTPGQGLQFLFEYFSETQRNKGNFPGRFSGRQFSNSRSEMNVSTLELGDSALYLCASSLQGGHNQPQHFGDGTRLSIL.

The chain employs TRBV5-4 and TRBJ2-5; 13 bases match TRBD2. The trim removed 3 bases at V and 1 base at J, leaving 3 bases unmatched. The germline gives CDR1 SGHNT, CDR2 YYREEE (reference sequence). This CDR3 contains 16 residues. The CDR3 spells CASSSGLAGVQETQYF. CDR3 bases: TGTGCCAGCAGCTCCGGACTAGCGGGGGTCCAAGAGACCCAGTACTTC.

This clone was detected only once. This chain joins TRBV7-2 and TRBJ2-7, with 9 bases matching TRBD1. Looked up from germline, CDR1 is SGHTA and CDR2 is FQGNSA. The CDR3 covers 14 residues. V was pared by 6 bases and J by 3 bases, with 6 bases of the junction left unmatched. The CDR3 reads CASSLQGASYEQYF. CDR3 nucleotide sequence: TGTGCCAGCAGTTTACAGGGGGCTAGCTACGAGCAGTACTTC.

V and J are TRBV29-1 and TRBJ2-5; the match to TRBD2 covers 10 bases. The J call is uncertain, as TRBJ2-7 better fits the DNA end. The CDR3 has 13 amino acids. Germline CDR1 SQVTM, CDR2 ANQGSEA. Here the CDR3 reads CSALPGLANEQYF. CDR3 nucleotides: TGCAGCGCTCTGCCGGGACTAGCGAACGAGCAGTACTTC.

V and J are TRBV4-3 and TRBJ1-1; D is ambiguous. This CDR3 has 11 residues. Trimming removed 4 bases at V and 6 bases at J, with 6 bases between. The germline V gene has CDR1 LGHNA and CDR2 YSLEER. The CDR3 DNA reads as TGCGCCAGCAGCCTTGGCCCTGAAGCTTTCTTT. It is translated as CASSLGPEAFF.